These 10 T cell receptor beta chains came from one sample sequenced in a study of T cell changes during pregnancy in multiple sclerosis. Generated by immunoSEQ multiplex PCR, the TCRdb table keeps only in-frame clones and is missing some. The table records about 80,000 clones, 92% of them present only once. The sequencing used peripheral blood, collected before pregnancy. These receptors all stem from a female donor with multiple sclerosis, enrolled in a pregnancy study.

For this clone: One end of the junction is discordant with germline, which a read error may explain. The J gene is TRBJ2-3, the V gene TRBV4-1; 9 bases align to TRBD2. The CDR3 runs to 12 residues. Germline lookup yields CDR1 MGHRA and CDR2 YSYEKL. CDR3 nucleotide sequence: TGCGCCAGCAGGCAAGCGGGAGGTACGCAGTATTTT. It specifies CASRQAGGTQYF.

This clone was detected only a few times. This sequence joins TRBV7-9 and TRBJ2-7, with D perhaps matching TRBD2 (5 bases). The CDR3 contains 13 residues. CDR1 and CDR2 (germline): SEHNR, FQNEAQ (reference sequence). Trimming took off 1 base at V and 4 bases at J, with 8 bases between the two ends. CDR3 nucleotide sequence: TGTGCCAGCAGCTTAGTTGGCGGGTACGAGCAGTACTTC. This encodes CASSLVGGYEQYF.

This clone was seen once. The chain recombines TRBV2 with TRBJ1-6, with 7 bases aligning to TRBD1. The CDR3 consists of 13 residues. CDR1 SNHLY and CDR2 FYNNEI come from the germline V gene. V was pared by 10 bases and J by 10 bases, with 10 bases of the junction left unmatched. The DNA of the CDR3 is TGTGCCACCCTAAAACAGGGGAGGTCACCCCTCCACTTT. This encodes CATLKQGRSPLHF. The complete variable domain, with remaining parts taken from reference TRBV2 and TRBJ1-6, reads EPEVTQTPSHQVTQMGQEVILRCVPISNHLYFYWYRQILGQKVEFLVSFYNNEISEKSEIFDDQFSVERPDGSNFTLKIRSTKLEDSAMYFCATLKQGRSPLHFGNGTRLTVT.

CDR3 residues: CASSPTTGLVRYF. In DNA, the CDR3 is TGTGCCAGCAGCCCCACGACGGGACTAGTTCGGTATTTT. This rearrangement joins TRBV7-8 to TRBJ2-3; the match to TRBD2 covers 8 bases. This CDR3 comprises 13 residues. V was clipped by 5 bases and J by 14 bases; unmatched bases: 12. CDR1 is SGHVS, CDR2 FQNEAQ, per germline. The whole variable domain, remainder taken from reference TRBV7-8 and TRBJ2-3, is GAGVSQSPRYKVAKRGQDVALRCDPISGHVSLFWYQQALGQGPEFLTYFQNEAQLDKSGLPSDRFFAERPEGSVSTLKIQRTQQEDSAVYLCASSPTTGLVRYFGPGTRLTVL.

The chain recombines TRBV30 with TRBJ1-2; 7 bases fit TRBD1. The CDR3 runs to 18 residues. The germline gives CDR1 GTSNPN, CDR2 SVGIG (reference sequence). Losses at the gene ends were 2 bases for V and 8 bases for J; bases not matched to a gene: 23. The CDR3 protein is CAWSRSHATTGKREGYTF. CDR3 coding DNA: TGTGCCTGGAGTCGCTCCCACGCCACGACAGGGAAACGTGAAGGCTACACCTTC.

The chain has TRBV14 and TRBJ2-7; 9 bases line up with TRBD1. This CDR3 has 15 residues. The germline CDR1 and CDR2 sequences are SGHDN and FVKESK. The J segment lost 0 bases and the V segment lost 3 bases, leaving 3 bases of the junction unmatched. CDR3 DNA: TGTGCCAGCAGCCATGTACAGGGGGCCTCCTACGAGCAGTACTTC. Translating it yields CASSHVQGASYEQYF.

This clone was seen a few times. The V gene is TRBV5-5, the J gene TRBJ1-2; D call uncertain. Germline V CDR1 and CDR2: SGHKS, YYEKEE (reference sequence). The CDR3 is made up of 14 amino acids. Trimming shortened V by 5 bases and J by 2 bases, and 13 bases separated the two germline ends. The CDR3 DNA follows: TGTGCCAGCAGGTTGACGGGAGGGAACTATGGCTACACCTTC. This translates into CASRLTGGNYGYTF.

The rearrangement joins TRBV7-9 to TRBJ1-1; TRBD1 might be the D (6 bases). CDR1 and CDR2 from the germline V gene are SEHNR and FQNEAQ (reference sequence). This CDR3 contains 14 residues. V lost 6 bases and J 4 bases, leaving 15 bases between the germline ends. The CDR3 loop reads CASRKQGSGTEAFF. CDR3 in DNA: TGTGCCAGCAGAAAACAGGGATCGGGCACTGAAGCTTTCTTT.

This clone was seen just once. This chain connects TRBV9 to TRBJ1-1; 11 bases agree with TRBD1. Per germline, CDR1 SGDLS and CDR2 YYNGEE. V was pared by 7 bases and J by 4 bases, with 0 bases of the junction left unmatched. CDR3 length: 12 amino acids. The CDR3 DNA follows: TGTGCCAGCGGGACAGGGGGCACTGAAGCTTTCTTT. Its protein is CASGTGGTEAFF.

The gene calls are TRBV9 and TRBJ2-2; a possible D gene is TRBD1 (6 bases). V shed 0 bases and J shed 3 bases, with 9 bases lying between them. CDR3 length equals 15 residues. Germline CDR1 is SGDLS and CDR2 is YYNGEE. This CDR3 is CASSVAAGDTGELFF. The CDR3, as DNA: TGTGCCAGCAGCGTAGCGGCAGGGGACACCGGGGAGCTGTTTTTT. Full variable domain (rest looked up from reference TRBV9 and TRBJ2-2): DSGVTQTPKHLITATGQRVTLRCSPRSGDLSVYWYQQSLDQGLQFLIQYYNGEERAKGNILERFSAQQFPDLHSELNLSSLELGDSALYFCASSVAAGDTGELFFGEGSRLTVL.